This T cell receptor beta chain was recorded in a study of cytomegalovirus exposure and HLA in healthy donors. For this clone: Its target is unknown.

With 5 bases clipped from V and 0 bases from J, the junction kept 7 bases outside the gene matches. CDR3 size: 16 residues. The germline V gene encodes CDR1 LNHDA and CDR2 SQIVND (reference sequence). Findings and caveats of the study: Reported performance of the classifier showed diagnosis of cytomegalovirus status with high specificity and sensitivity. It was confirmed in vitro that a few of the CMV-associated chains were specific for CMV antigens. A list of approximately 160 TCR beta chains associated with cytomegalovirus was given.

The repertoire was sequenced with immunoSEQ multiplex PCR; TCRdb's copy has only in-frame clones and lacks some. This repertoire shows about 120,000 clones, roughly 88% found once; its top ten account for around 2%. This clonotype originated in a man in his late teens or twenties in good health and CMV-seronegative. The specimen sequenced was PBMCs. The rearrangement joins TRBV19 to TRBJ2-3, with 8 bases lining up with TRBD2. The CDR3 is CASSQLAGPSTDTQYF. CDR3 DNA sequence: TGTGCCAGTAGTCAGCTAGCGGGCCCTAGCACAGATACGCAGTATTTT. Full variable domain (outside the CDR3, taken from reference TRBV19 and TRBJ2-3): DGGITQSPKYLFRKEGQNVTLSCEQNLNHDAMYWYRQDPGQGLRLIYYSQIVNDFQKGDIAEGYSVSREKKESFPLTVTSAQKNPTAFYLCASSQLAGPSTDTQYFGPGTRLTVL.